This T cell receptor beta chain was recovered during a study of cytomegalovirus exposure and HLA in healthy donors. Overall study results and limits: Among the sequence variants, a highly shared cluster was likely an artifact of sequencing. Later analysis found that TCR beta chains associated with HLA were more clonally expanded than other, equally common chains. Three chains linked to CMV were shown in vitro to be specific for CMV antigens.

This PCR relied on a set of 60 Vbeta primers and 13 Jbeta primers. Produced via immunoSEQ multiplex PCR; TCRdb's table is partial and in-frame only. Seen here are under 200,000 clones, roughly 80% observed once, and the top ten hold around 5.7%. This clone came up once. Antigen specificity is unknown. There are 17 residues in the CDR3. Germline V CDR1 and CDR2: SGHDN, FVKESK. Deletions cut 3 bases from V and 0 bases from J, with 12 bases between. The chain employs TRBV14 and TRBJ2-6; maybe TRBD2 (6 bases). The receptor's source is a man aged 40-55 years in good health and CMV-seronegative. The sequenced sample was PBMCs. The CDR3: CASSQGTGYSGANVLTF. CDR3 in DNA: TGTGCCAGCAGCCAGGGGACTGGATACTCTGGGGCCAACGTCCTGACTTTC.